This TCR beta chain was found in a study of T cell clonality in common variable immunodeficiency. CDR1 is SNHLY, CDR2 FYNNEI, per germline. The CDR3 runs 14 residues. Trimming took 6 bases from V and 7 from J; bases not matched to a gene: 9. The table came from immunoSEQ multiplex PCR; TCRdb's copy has only in-frame clones and leaves some out. There are just over 25,000 clones in the sample, none observed a single time. This clone was counted at least ten times. Its antigen is still unknown. The DNA ends 3 residues before the CDR3 does, and the rest of the CDR3 is filled in from the germline J gene. General study points: Reportedly, TCR beta sequences from common variable immunodeficiency showed fewer deletions and N-nucleotide insertions.

The chain combines TRBV2 with TRBJ2-1, with TRBD2 matching over 7 bases. This clonotype was obtained from a human donor with common variable immunodeficiency. Material: peripheral blood mononuclear cells. Here the CDR3 reads CASRGSGLLNEQFF. The sequenced part of the CDR3 DNA is TGTGCCAGCAGGGGGTCGGGACTACTAAATGAG.